A single sample gave rise to the 18 T cell receptor beta chains below, sequenced in a study of post-analysis software for immune sequencing data. Their recognized antigens are unknown. Tagging with unique molecular identifiers was a feature of the TCR beta cDNA libraries. MiXCR, applied by TCRdb to the PCR reads, yields one record per CDR3 protein. The sample has hundreds of thousands of distinct CDR3 sequences; roughly 45% are singletons. Study-wide findings and caveats: Patients had higher frequencies than controls of a few TRBV segments, including TRBV5-6, TRBV5-1 and TRBV20-1.

What was sequenced was blood. The receptors shown here come from a girl between 5 and 17 years old with multiple sclerosis.

This clonotype occurred a few times. This chain uses TRBV20-1 with TRBJ2-5; 9 bases match TRBD1. The J call is doubtful: the DNA matches TRBJ2-7 better. Germline loops: CDR1 DFQATT, CDR2 SNEGSKA (reference sequence). The CDR3 runs to 15 residues. This CDR3 reads CSAIDPGTGNYEQYF. DNA for the CDR3: TGCAGTGCTATAGACCCCGGGACAGGGAACTACGAGCAGTACTTC.

This clonotype was picked up many times. The rearrangement links TRBV5-1 to TRBJ2-7; 9 bases are shared with TRBD1. Germline loops: CDR1 SGHRS, CDR2 YFSETQ. The CDR3 consists of 15 residues. J lost 5 bases, V lost 0 bases, and 6 bases had no gene match. The DNA of the CDR3 is TGCGCCAGCAGCTTGGCGGGACAGGGCGCGAACGAGCAGTACTTC. This sequence encodes CASSLAGQGANEQYF. Variable domain in full (rest from reference TRBV5-1 and TRBJ2-7): KAGVTQTPRYLIKTRGQQVTLSCSPISGHRSVSWYQQTPGQGLQFLFEYFSETQRNKGNFPGRFSGRQFSNSRSEMNVSTLELGDSALYLCASSLAGQGANEQYFGPGTRLTVT.

V and J are TRBV18 and TRBJ1-4; D remains unclear. V shed 8 bases and J shed 7 bases, with 8 bases lying between them. The CDR3 consists of 11 residues. In germline, CDR1 is KGHSH, CDR2 LQKENI. CDR3 sequence: CASATGEKLFF. CDR3 DNA sequence: TGTGCCAGCGCAACCGGTGAAAAACTGTTTTTT.

The chain is built from TRBV10-3 and TRBJ1-1; tentatively, D is TRBD1 (5 bases). The CDR3 has 13 residues. The germline CDR1 and CDR2 sequences are ENHRY and SYGVKD. Deletions cut 10 bases from V and 1 base from J, with 13 bases between. The CDR3 DNA sequence: TGTGCCACCTCAGGGACGCCGAACACTGAAGCTTTCTTT. This codes for CATSGTPNTEAFF.

The rearrangement joins TRBV12-3 or TRBV12-4 to TRBJ2-6; D not resolved. Between the trimmed V and J ends, which lost 3 bases and 4 bases, there was a span of 10 bases. This CDR3 contains 15 residues. In DNA, the CDR3 is TGTGCCAGCAGTTTTCTCTCGGCCGGGGCCAACGTCCTGACTTTC. Residues: CASSFLSAGANVLTF.

Of note for this clonotype: The junction shows a germline mismatch at one end, possibly a read error. The V call is TRBV7-6, the J call TRBJ2-7, with a tentative D call TRBD2 (6 bases). The CDR3 is 12 amino acids. CDR1 SGHVS and CDR2 FNYEAQ come from the germline V gene. As DNA, the CDR3 is TGTGCCAGCAGCCTAGCGATGGACGAGCAGTACTTC. Translating it yields CASSLAMDEQYF.

The rearrangement uses TRBV12-3 or TRBV12-4 and TRBJ1-5; D gene uncertain. V was shortened by 1 base and J by 3 bases, with 7 bases between the two germline ends. This CDR3 has 14 residues. The CDR3 is CASSLGSLNQPQHF. As DNA, the CDR3 is TGTGCCAGCAGTTTAGGGAGCCTCAATCAGCCCCAGCATTTT.

This clonotype was picked up a small number of times. This chain joins TRBV12-3 or TRBV12-4 and TRBJ2-1, with no clear D. V was shortened by 5 bases and J by 6 bases, with 5 bases between the two germline ends. The CDR3 contains 11 residues. CDR3 residues: CASSTSNEQFF. The CDR3, as DNA: TGTGCCAGCAGTACGAGCAATGAGCAGTTCTTC.

The genes are TRBV5-1 and TRBJ2-7; D not resolved. The CDR3 extends over 13 amino acids. The germline CDR1 and CDR2 sequences are SGHRS and YFSETQ. Trimming removed 2 bases from V and 6 bases from J, with 12 bases in between. CDR3 nucleotides: TGCGCCAGCAGCTTTGCCCTAGGAGTCGAGCAGTACTTC. Translating gives CASSFALGVEQYF.

The CDR3 DNA reads TGCGCCAGCAGACCTCCGGGACAGGACTATGGCTACACCTTC. It yields the protein CASRPPGQDYGYTF. The chain combines TRBV4-1 with TRBJ1-2, with 8 bases aligning to TRBD1. The germline gives CDR1 MGHRA, CDR2 YSYEKL. Trimming cost V 6 bases and J 3 bases; bases outside gene matches: 6. The CDR3 totals 14 residues.

This clonotype has more than one count but fewer than ten. J is TRBJ2-3 and V is TRBV12-3 or TRBV12-4; TRBD2 matches at 7 bases. With 4 bases clipped from V and 6 bases from J, the junction kept 10 bases outside the gene matches. This CDR3 is 15 amino acids long. CDR3 sequence reads: CASSSGGEGEDTQYF. The CDR3 DNA sequence: TGTGCCAGCAGTTCCGGCGGGGAGGGAGAGGATACGCAGTATTTT.

The chain joins TRBV9 to TRBJ2-7, with D possibly TRBD1 on 5 matching bases. Trimming stripped 6 bases from V and 0 bases from J, with 19 bases between. The CDR3 has 16 amino acids. CDR1 and CDR2 from the germline V gene are SGDLS and YYNGEE. CDR3: CASTSRGWKSSYEQYF. The CDR3 region has the DNA TGTGCCAGCACCTCTAGGGGCTGGAAGAGCTCCTACGAGCAGTACTTC.

This clonotype appeared once. The CDR3 DNA reads as TGTGCCAGCAGTTTTAGGGCAGGGGATCAGCCCCAGCATTTT. This encodes CASSFRAGDQPQHF. J is TRBJ1-5 and V is TRBV12-3 or TRBV12-4; a possible D gene is TRBD1 (6 bases). V dropped 3 bases and J dropped 5 bases, with 11 bases sitting between them. CDR3 length equals 14 residues.

This chain joins TRBV10-3 and TRBJ2-3, with D uncertain. V shed 2 bases and J shed 7 bases, with 16 bases lying between them. This CDR3 has 15 residues. The V gene's germline CDR1 is ENHRY and CDR2 SYGVKD. The CDR3 is CAISEPRLGPHTQYF. The CDR3 nucleotides read TGTGCCATCAGTGAGCCCCGCCTCGGTCCCCATACGCAGTATTTT.

This chain links TRBV6-5 with TRBJ2-7, with TRBD1 matching 7 bases. V shed 6 bases and J 1 base; nucleotides not matched to a gene: 12. The CDR3 covers 16 residues. The germline gives CDR1 MNHEY, CDR2 SVGAGI. This CDR3 reads CASRRNPGQNSYEQYF. CDR3 nucleotides: TGTGCCAGCAGACGCAATCCGGGACAGAATTCCTACGAGCAGTACTTC.

The V and J genes are TRBV5-1 and TRBJ2-4; 7 bases line up with TRBD1. The end of the DNA is better explained by TRBJ2-7, so the J call may be wrong. The CDR3 contains 16 residues. Germline V gene data show CDR1 as SGHRS and CDR2 as YFSETQ. CDR3 nucleotides: TGCGCCAGCAGCTTGGAGATACGGGACAGCTCCTACGAGCAGTACTTC. Translation gives CASSLEIRDSSYEQYF.

The rearrangement links TRBV7-2 to TRBJ2-3, with D possibly being TRBD1 (6 bases). The CDR3 length is 16 residues. The ends were cut back, 1 base at V and 2 bases at J, with 13 bases in the middle. Germline loops: CDR1 SGHTA, CDR2 FQGNSA. CDR3 coding DNA: TGTGCCAGCAGCTTAGTCGGGCAGGGGTTCACAGATACGCAGTATTTT. Translation gives CASSLVGQGFTDTQYF.

This chain connects TRBV5-4 to TRBJ2-5; 7 nucleotides agree with TRBD1. V lost 4 bases and J lost 2; bases outside the gene matches: 8. Germline CDR1 and CDR2: SGHNT and YYREEE (reference sequence). The CDR3 loop spans 15 amino acids. The CDR3 reads CASSIGTALQETQYF. The CDR3 coding sequence is TGTGCCAGCAGCATTGGGACAGCTCTTCAAGAGACCCAGTACTTC.